This entry describes one T cell receptor (beta chain). The antigen remains unidentified. Method: immunoSEQ multiplex PCR; TCRdb's copy keeps in-frame clones and lacks some. Of approximately 70,000 clones listed, about 70% are singletons. The entry originates in a study of vaccination effects on CD4 cells after COVID-19. CDR3 length equals 15 residues. In germline, CDR1 is SGHRS, CDR2 YFSETQ. Trimming cost V 0 bases and J 0 bases, with 6 bases left between them. Study outcomes and limitations: Long after vaccination, the clones induced by infection and by vaccine shrank markedly in size.

Sequencing in the ViraFEST assay came after antigen-specific CD4+ T cells had been expanded with viral peptide pools, which were used to stimulate PBMC. Cells that had been cultured for 10 days were the source of isolated CD4+ T cells. The study found no prior SARS-CoV-2 infection in the vaccine recipients, who tested negative for nucleocapsid antibodies. The clonotype originates from a human donor who received a COVID-19 vaccine. The sequences come from CD4+ T cells from PBMCs cultured with HCoV-NL63 spike peptides, collected before COVID-19 vaccination. The chain has TRBV5-1 and TRBJ1-4, with D uncertain. This chain's CDR3 is CASSLGLSTNEKLFF. Here the CDR3 DNA reads TGCGCCAGCAGCTTGGGGTTATCAACTAATGAAAAACTGTTTTTT.